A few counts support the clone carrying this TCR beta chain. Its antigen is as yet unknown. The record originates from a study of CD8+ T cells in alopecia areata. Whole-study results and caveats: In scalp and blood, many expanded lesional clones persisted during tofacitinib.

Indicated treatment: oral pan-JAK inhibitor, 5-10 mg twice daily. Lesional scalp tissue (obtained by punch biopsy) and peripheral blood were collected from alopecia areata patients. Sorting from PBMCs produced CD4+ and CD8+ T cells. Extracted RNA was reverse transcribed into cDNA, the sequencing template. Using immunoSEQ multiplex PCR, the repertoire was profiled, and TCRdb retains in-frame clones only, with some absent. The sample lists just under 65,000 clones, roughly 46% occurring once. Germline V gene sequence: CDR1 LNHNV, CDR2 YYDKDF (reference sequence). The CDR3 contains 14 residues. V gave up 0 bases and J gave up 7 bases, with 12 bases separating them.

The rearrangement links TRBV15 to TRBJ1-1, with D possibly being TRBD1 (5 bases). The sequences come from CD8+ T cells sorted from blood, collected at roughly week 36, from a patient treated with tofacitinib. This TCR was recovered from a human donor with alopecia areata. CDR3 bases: TGTGCCACCAGCAGAGATCTGGGGGTGGGTGAAGCTTTCTTT. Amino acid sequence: CATSRDLGVGEAFF.